The 21 T cell receptor beta chains reported below all come from one sample, sequenced in a study of early T cells in non-severe SARS-CoV-2 infection (dated by TCRdb to the early 2020s). The protocol used for the library was 5' RACE. Sequencer: NextSeq 500. The public sequencing data were trimmed at Q25 with fastp and processed into clonotypes with MiXCR by TCRdb, which kept only in-frame beta chains. Rows merge per CDR3 protein into single entries with the most common DNA and genes. For this sample there are some 45,000 distinct CDR3 sequences; around 6.8% appear just once. The top ten clones comprise 8.3% of the sample. The sequencing input was whole blood. These receptors all come from an adult who was a healthcare worker with PCR-confirmed SARS-CoV-2 infection or an uninfected control (not recorded which).

This clonotype appeared many times. This chain links TRBV5-1 with TRBJ1-2, with 7 bases that match TRBD1. The V gene end was trimmed by 4 bases and the J gene end by 4 bases; junction bases not matched to a gene: 7. Germline assignment: CDR1 SGHRS and CDR2 YFSETQ. CDR3 length: 14 amino acids. This CDR3 is CASSEGAGGYGYTF. CDR3 DNA sequence: TGCGCCAGCAGCGAGGGGGCCGGCGGCTATGGCTACACCTTC.

The chain links TRBV6-2 or TRBV6-3 to TRBJ1-5; 10 bases line up with TRBD1. The junction had 11 bases not matched to a gene; V was cut back by 2 bases and J by 1 base. CDR1 and CDR2 (germline): MNHEY, SVGEGT. The CDR3 contains 19 residues. This CDR3 is CASSYGDRGPEISNQPQHF. The DNA for the CDR3 is TGTGCCAGCAGTTACGGGGACAGGGGACCTGAAATAAGCAATCAGCCCCAGCATTTT.

This chain links TRBV5-1 with TRBJ2-3; 8 positions agree with TRBD1. This CDR3 has 17 residues. CDR1 SGHRS and CDR2 YFSETQ come from the germline V gene. J was trimmed by 3 bases and V by 4 bases; bases with no gene match: 13. The CDR3 here is CASSRDTGGSGTDTQYF. CDR3 in DNA: TGCGCCAGCAGCCGCGATACAGGGGGGTCAGGGACAGATACGCAGTATTTT.

This clonotype was seen at least ten times. V and J are TRBV7-9 and TRBJ1-1; no reliable D call. Germline values: CDR1 SEHNR, CDR2 FQNEAQ (reference sequence). The V end lost 5 bases, the J end lost 2 bases, and 9 bases lay between the germline ends. This CDR3 has 13 amino acids. CDR3 loop: CASSPASNTEAFF. CDR3 in DNA: TGTGCCAGCAGCCCCGCGAGCAACACTGAAGCTTTCTTT.

This clonotype was counted at least ten times. This sequence joins TRBV6-5 and TRBJ2-7; 7 bases map to TRBD2. From germline, CDR1 is MNHEY and CDR2 SVGAGI. The trim removed 6 bases at V and 2 bases at J, leaving 7 bases unmatched. This CDR3 comprises 14 residues. The CDR3 sequence is CASSPGGEAYEQYF. CDR3 sequence (DNA): TGTGCCAGCAGCCCGGGGGGTGAAGCCTACGAGCAGTACTTC.

Ten or more counts support this clonotype. The chain joins TRBV29-1 to TRBJ2-7; possible D gene TRBD1, 6 bases. The CDR3 spans 13 residues. V was trimmed by 4 bases and J by 2 bases, leaving 12 bases between them. In germline, CDR1 is SQVTM, CDR2 ANQGSEA. CDR3: CSVAGAGTYEQYF. The DNA for the CDR3 is TGCAGCGTTGCAGGGGCCGGTACCTACGAGCAGTACTTC.

This clonotype has more than one count but fewer than ten. The V call is TRBV20-1, the J call TRBJ2-7; 9 bases map to TRBD1. CDR1 and CDR2 from the germline V gene are DFQATT and SNEGSKA (reference sequence). The CDR3 sequence is 14 residues long. With 3 bases clipped from V and 4 bases from J, the junction kept 7 bases outside the gene matches. The CDR3 DNA follows: TGCAGTGCTAGGGGACAGGGACTTGTATACGAGCAGTACTTC. Residues: CSARGQGLVYEQYF.

Only a few counts were recorded for this clonotype. The chain combines TRBV30 with TRBJ1-6, with unresolved D. In germline, CDR1 is GTSNPN, CDR2 SVGIG (reference sequence). The V gene lost 3 bases and the J gene lost 6 bases, with 9 bases spanning the gap. CDR3 size: 13 residues. In DNA, the CDR3 is TGTGCCTGGAGCTATGGCCTTAATTCACCCCTCCACTTT. Its translation is CAWSYGLNSPLHF.

This chain uses TRBV28 with TRBJ1-2; D uncertain. V was shortened by 5 bases and J by 6 bases, with 16 bases between the two germline ends. Germline-derived CDR1 and CDR2 are MDHEN and SYDVKM. The CDR3 length is 14 residues. The CDR3 sequence is CASSIPDLHHGYTF. The CDR3 DNA reads TGTGCCAGCAGTATCCCGGATCTTCATCATGGCTACACCTTC.

This clonotype was recorded a few times. The chain recombines TRBV5-4 with TRBJ2-3, with D tentatively TRBD2 (6 bases). Trimming cost V 0 bases and J 1 base, with 9 bases left between them. This CDR3 has 15 residues. Germline CDR1 reads SGHNT; CDR2 reads YYREEE (reference sequence). The DNA for the CDR3 is TGTGCCAGCAGCTTGGCAAAGCGGGGCACAGATACGCAGTATTTT. Protein sequence: CASSLAKRGTDTQYF.

This clonotype has a count of ten or more. The chain combines TRBV10-3 with TRBJ1-3; perhaps TRBD1 as D (5 bases). V lost 10 bases to trimming and J lost 2 bases, with 12 bases between them. This CDR3 comprises 13 residues. Germline V CDR1 and CDR2: ENHRY, SYGVKD. CDR3 bases: TGTGCCAGCCGACAGCAGGCTGGAAACACCATATATTTT. Protein: CASRQQAGNTIYF.

This clonotype has only a few counts. The chain uses TRBV4-2 and TRBJ2-3, with TRBD2 matching over 7 bases. Germline CDR1 is LGHNA and CDR2 is YNFKEQ. V lost 5 bases and J lost 4; bases outside the gene matches: 12. The CDR3 spans 16 residues. CDR3 coding DNA: TGTGCCAGCAGCTTAACTCTACGGGGGGACGCAGATACGCAGTATTTT. It is translated as CASSLTLRGDADTQYF.

This clonotype was seen repeatedly, ten times or more. This chain connects TRBV10-3 to TRBJ2-6; 7 bases fit TRBD1. The CDR3 is made up of 19 amino acids. J gave up 0 bases and V 1 base, and 9 bases lay outside the gene matches. Germline CDR1 ENHRY, CDR2 SYGVKD. The CDR3, as DNA: TGTGCCATCAGTGAGTTGCATAACCGGGACAGCTCTGGGGCCAACGTCCTGACTTTC. It encodes CAISELHNRDSSGANVLTF.

This clonotype was counted many times. This chain uses TRBV4-3 with TRBJ2-5, with TRBD2 matching over 7 bases. There are 14 residues in the CDR3. In germline, CDR1 is LGHNA, CDR2 YSLEER. Trimming removed 2 bases from V and 4 bases from J; junction bases left unmatched: 4. The CDR3 loop is CASSQRLAGETQYF. As DNA, the CDR3 is TGCGCCAGCAGCCAACGACTAGCTGGAGAGACCCAGTACTTC.

The chain carries TRBV11-2 and TRBJ2-7; 9 bases are shared with TRBD1. The CDR3 runs 15 residues. Trimming took 4 bases from V and 2 from J; bases not matched to a gene: 6. CDR1 and CDR2 (germline): SGHAT, FQNNGV. CDR3 in DNA: TGTGCCAGCAGCTATCCACAGGGGGCCACCTACGAGCAGTACTTC. Protein product: CASSYPQGATYEQYF.

This clonotype was seen more than once but under ten times. J is TRBJ1-5 and V is TRBV12-3 or TRBV12-4, with TRBD1 identical over 7 bases. This CDR3 has 18 amino acids. Trimming took 0 bases from V and 2 from J; bases not matched to a gene: 10. This CDR3 reads CASSLALVVDRGNQPQHF. As DNA, the CDR3 is TGTGCCAGCAGTTTAGCGCTGGTCGTTGACAGGGGCAATCAGCCCCAGCATTTT.

Many counts were recorded for this clonotype. The chain carries TRBV19 and TRBJ2-1; D possibly corresponds to TRBD1 (6 bases). The CDR3 consists of 15 residues. The germline CDR1 and CDR2 sequences are LNHDA and SQIVND (reference sequence). V was trimmed by 5 bases and J by 2 bases, leaving 13 bases between them. The CDR3 loop is CASSLRTVPYNEQFF. In nucleotides, the CDR3 is TGTGCCAGTAGTCTGAGGACAGTGCCCTACAATGAGCAGTTCTTC.

In its sample, this clonotype was seen a few times. The rearrangement links TRBV20-1 to TRBJ2-5; 8 bases map to TRBD2. The V gene end was trimmed by 6 bases and the J gene end by 5 bases; junction bases not matched to a gene: 8. CDR3 length: 13 residues. Germline V gives CDR1 DFQATT, CDR2 SNEGSKA (reference sequence). The CDR3, as DNA: TGCAGTGCCCAGATCGGGGGGGACGAGACCCAGTACTTC. This sequence encodes CSAQIGGDETQYF.

The rearrangement links TRBV7-2 to TRBJ1-2; D remains ambiguous. V lost 4 bases and J lost 4, with 13 bases in between. The CDR3 totals 14 residues. Germline CDR1 is SGHTA and CDR2 is FQGNSA. CDR3 coding DNA: TGTGCCAGCAGCTCCACGGCCAGAGCCTATGGCTACACCTTC. Its translation is CASSSTARAYGYTF.

This clonotype was detected a few times. The chain has TRBV2 and TRBJ1-4, with 8 positions matching TRBD1. V was pared by 8 bases and J by 17 bases, with 16 bases of the junction left unmatched. The CDR3 length is 13 residues. Germline V gene lookup returns CDR1 SNHLY and CDR2 FYNNEI. The CDR3, as DNA: TGTGCCAGCGGGTCTATCCTAGTGGACAGGGCTTTTTTT. Translation gives CASGSILVDRAFF.

This clonotype was detected a few times. This chain joins TRBV7-9 and TRBJ1-1, with a tentative D call TRBD1 (6 bases). The CDR3 length is 17 residues. The germline V gene encodes CDR1 SEHNR and CDR2 FQNEAQ (reference sequence). V lost 7 bases to trimming and J lost 0 bases, with 21 bases between them. The CDR3 nucleotides are TGTGCCAGCAACTACCTGGGGGCCGGGAGATTGAACACTGAAGCTTTCTTT. As protein: CASNYLGAGRLNTEAFF.